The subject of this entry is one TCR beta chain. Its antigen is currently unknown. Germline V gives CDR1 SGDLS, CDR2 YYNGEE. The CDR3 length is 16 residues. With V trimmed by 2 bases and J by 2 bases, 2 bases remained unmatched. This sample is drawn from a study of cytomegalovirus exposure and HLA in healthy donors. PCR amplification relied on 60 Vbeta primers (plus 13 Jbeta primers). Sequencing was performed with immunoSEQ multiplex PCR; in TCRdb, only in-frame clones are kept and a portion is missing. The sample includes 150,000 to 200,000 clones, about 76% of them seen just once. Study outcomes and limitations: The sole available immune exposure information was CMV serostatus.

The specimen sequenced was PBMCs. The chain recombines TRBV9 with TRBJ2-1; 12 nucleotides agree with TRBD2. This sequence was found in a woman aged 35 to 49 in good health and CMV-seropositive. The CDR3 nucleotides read TGTGCCAGCAGCGTTCGACTAGCGGGGGCCTACAATGAGCAGTTCTTC. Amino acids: CASSVRLAGAYNEQFF.